The source of this T cell receptor (beta chain) is a study of tumor-infiltrating lymphocytes in primary liver carcinoma. The study extracted blood RNA from unsorted whole blood and also extracted germline DNA. CDR1 and CDR2 from the germline V gene are SGHDT and YYEEEE. Trimming cost V 3 bases and J 7 bases; bases outside gene matches: 18. This CDR3 comprises 17 residues. A primer matching the constant region was used to make TCR beta cDNA from 450 to 550 ng of total RNA. Amplification in three nested multiplex PCR rounds with slightly modified ARM-PCR gave rise to TCR beta libraries. In the first two PCR rounds, TRBV1-TRBV30 forward primers were paired with a C-beta reverse primer, and each round lasted about 10 cycles. TCRdb reprocessed the multiplex PCR reads via MiXCR and lists one record per CDR3 protein. Altogether about 330,000 distinct CDR3 sequences are present, about 65% being singletons, with the ten largest covering about 6%.

The sequence came from a man in his forties with primary liver carcinoma and hepatitis B virus infection. The V and J genes are TRBV5-6 and TRBJ2-7; 8 nucleotides line up with TRBD2. The specimen sequenced was peripheral blood. The CDR3 loop is CASSSGAGVAGKEEQYF. As DNA, the CDR3 is TGTGCCAGCAGCTCGGGGGCAGGAGTAGCGGGAAAGGAGGAGCAGTACTTC.